The 19 T cell receptor beta chains below all came from one sample that was sequenced in a study of blood T cell repertoires in COVID-19. Method: immunoSEQ multiplex PCR; TCRdb's copy keeps in-frame clones and lacks some. The table records 50,000 to 70,000 clones, 79% of them present only once. Sequenced material: peripheral blood. These receptors came from a man aged 55 to 69 with acute or convalescent COVID-19.

The chain links TRBV24-1 to TRBJ2-2, with no clear D. Germline lookup yields CDR1 KGHDR and CDR2 SFDVKD. The CDR3 is 12 amino acids. V dropped 10 bases and J dropped 5 bases, with 10 bases sitting between them. The CDR3 sequence: CATALGTGELFF. The CDR3 DNA is TGTGCCACGGCCCTAGGAACCGGGGAGCTGTTTTTT.

This chain joins TRBV10-3 and TRBJ2-1, with D possibly being TRBD1 (6 bases). The CDR3 has 16 amino acids. The V end lost 7 bases, the J end lost 0 bases, and 16 bases lay between the germline ends. Germline assignment: CDR1 ENHRY and CDR2 SYGVKD. CDR3 bases: TGTGCCATCATTAGATTGGGACAATCCTCCTACAATGAGCAGTTCTTC. This encodes CAIIRLGQSSYNEQFF.

The gene calls are TRBV19 and TRBJ1-5; 7 nucleotides align to TRBD1. The germline CDR1 and CDR2 sequences are LNHDA and SQIVND (reference sequence). With 5 bases clipped from V and 3 bases from J, the junction kept 7 bases outside the gene matches. The CDR3 sequence is 15 residues long. The CDR3 is CASSPGQADNQPQHF. The CDR3 DNA is TGTGCCAGTAGTCCCGGACAGGCGGACAATCAGCCCCAGCATTTT.

V and J are TRBV7-2 and TRBJ1-3; 8 bases align to TRBD1. V shed 1 base, J shed 7 bases, and the junction held 15 bases outside the gene matches. CDR3 size: 18 residues. CDR1 and CDR2 from the germline V gene are SGHTA and FQGNSA. For the CDR3, the DNA is TGTGCCAGCAGCTTAGTTCCAGGTCGGGCAGGGGGCACGAACACCATATATTTT. Translating gives CASSLVPGRAGGTNTIYF.

The chain links TRBV3-1 (or the pseudogene TRBV3-2) to TRBJ2-2; 8 nucleotides agree with TRBD2. The CDR3 totals 15 residues. Germline V CDR1 and CDR2: LGHDT, YNNKEL (reference sequence). V dropped 3 bases and J dropped 4; count of bases not matched to a gene: 4. The CDR3 sequence: CASSHGRASTGELFF. The CDR3 DNA sequence: TGTGCCAGCAGCCACGGGAGGGCTAGCACCGGGGAGCTGTTTTTT.

The chain is built from TRBV19 and TRBJ1-4; possible D gene TRBD1, 6 bases. Trimming removed 3 bases from V and 7 bases from J, with 15 bases in between. Germline-derived CDR1 and CDR2 are LNHDA and SQIVND (reference sequence). This CDR3 region has 15 residues. As DNA, the CDR3 is TGTGCCAGTAGTATTCAGGGGTATCGGACTGAAAAACTGTTTTTT. Translation: CASSIQGYRTEKLFF. Full variable domain (remainder filled in from reference TRBV19 and TRBJ1-4): DGGITQSPKYLFRKEGQNVTLSCEQNLNHDAMYWYRQDPGQGLRLIYYSQIVNDFQKGDIAEGYSVSREKKESFPLTVTSAQKNPTAFYLCASSIQGYRTEKLFFGSGTQLSVL.

The chain joins TRBV19 to TRBJ2-1; 8 nucleotides line up with TRBD1. This CDR3 has 16 amino acids. J lost 2 bases, V lost 6 bases, and 9 bases had no gene match. Germline-derived CDR1 and CDR2 are LNHDA and SQIVND (reference sequence). CDR3 sequence (DNA): TGTGCCAGTAGCTCCCTCTCGGGACAGGCCTACAATGAGCAGTTCTTC. As protein: CASSSLSGQAYNEQFF.

This chain links TRBV5-6 with TRBJ2-1, with TRBD2 matching 11 bases. Germline V gives CDR1 SGHDT, CDR2 YYEEEE. CDR3 length: 15 amino acids. The junction had 3 bases not matched to a gene; V was cut back by 5 bases and J by 2 bases. The CDR3 bases are TGTGCCAGCAGTTATAGCGGGAGGGCCTACAATGAGCAGTTCTTC. It translates to CASSYSGRAYNEQFF. Drawing the rest from reference TRBV5-6 and TRBJ2-1, the complete variable domain is DAGVTQSPTHLIKTRGQQVTLRCSPKSGHDTVSWYQQALGQGPQFIFQYYEEEERQRGNFPDRFSGHQFPNYSSELNVNALLLGDSALYLCASSYSGRAYNEQFFGPGTRLTVL.

In DNA, the CDR3 is TGCGCCAGCAGTCCCCAACCGACGGCGGGAGGGCCGAGTAGCACCGGGGAGCTGTTTTTT. Protein: CASSPQPTAGGPSSTGELFF. The V and J genes are TRBV4-1 and TRBJ2-2, with 9 positions matching TRBD2. CDR3 length equals 20 residues. The germline gives CDR1 MGHRA, CDR2 YSYEKL. Unmatched junction bases numbered 21, after V lost 6 bases and J lost 4 bases.

This chain connects TRBV3-1 (or the pseudogene TRBV3-2) to TRBJ1-4; D is unresolved. The CDR3 extends over 14 amino acids. The V end lost 8 bases, the J end lost 0 bases, and 10 bases lay between the germline ends. Germline-derived CDR1 and CDR2 are LGHDT and YNNKEL (reference sequence). The CDR3 sequence is CASGGLATNEKLFF. The DNA for the CDR3 is TGTGCCAGCGGAGGACTAGCAACTAATGAAAAACTGTTTTTT.

This clone was detected only a few times. The CDR3: CASSPFQETQYF. The CDR3 region has the DNA TGTGCCAGCAGCCCGTTCCAAGAGACCCAGTACTTC. The chain carries TRBV7-2 and TRBJ2-5; D call uncertain. The CDR3 extends over 12 amino acids. Trimming took off 5 bases at V and 1 base at J, with 5 bases between the two ends. CDR1 and CDR2 from the germline V gene are SGHTA and FQGNSA.

This CDR3 is CASSLARPPPYNEQFF. The CDR3 DNA reads as TGTGCCAGCAGCTTAGCGCGCCCACCCCCATACAATGAGCAGTTCTTC. The V call is TRBV7-6, the J call TRBJ2-1, with unresolved D. V lost 0 bases, J lost 4 bases, and 13 bases lay in between. This CDR3 has 16 amino acids. Germline V lookup: CDR1 SGHVS, CDR2 FNYEAQ.

This chain joins TRBV29-1 and TRBJ2-2, with 8 nucleotides matching TRBD2. The CDR3 sequence is 14 residues long. The V and J ends lost 6 bases and 6 bases, in that order; junction bases with no gene match: 9. The germline CDR1 and CDR2 sequences are SQVTM and ANQGSEA. CDR3 in DNA: TGCAGCGTGGTGCTAGCGGGCACCTCCGGGGAGCTGTTTTTT. As protein: CSVVLAGTSGELFF.

The chain combines TRBV2 with TRBJ1-1, with D tentatively TRBD1 (5 bases). Trimming took 5 bases from V and 0 from J, leaving 10 bases between them. CDR1 and CDR2 (germline): SNHLY, FYNNEI. The CDR3 consists of 14 residues. The CDR3 DNA reads TGTGCCAGCAGTACAGGTATTTTGAACACTGAAGCTTTCTTT. Its translation is CASSTGILNTEAFF.

This chain joins TRBV4-1 and TRBJ2-1, with 7 bases matching TRBD2. The CDR3 runs to 15 residues. CDR1 MGHRA and CDR2 YSYEKL come from the germline V gene. J lost 4 bases, V lost 8 bases, and 11 bases had no gene match. For the CDR3, the DNA is TGCGCCAGCTCTGGGAGCGGGGTGGGTTACAATGAGCAGTTCTTC. Protein product: CASSGSGVGYNEQFF.

The chain uses TRBV6-6 and TRBJ1-5; possible D gene TRBD1, 5 bases. Trimming removed 5 bases at V and 12 bases at J, with 14 bases between. Germline V CDR1 and CDR2: MNHNY, SVGAGI (reference sequence). This CDR3 has 12 amino acids. The CDR3 DNA sequence: TGTGCCAGCAGTACCCAGGGAGGATACCAGCATTTT. Its translation is CASSTQGGYQHF.

This clone occurred a few times. The V call is TRBV20-1, the J call TRBJ1-4; TRBD1 matches at 7 bases. Germline loops: CDR1 DFQATT, CDR2 SNEGSKA (reference sequence). The CDR3 loop spans 11 amino acids. CDR3 sequence: CAPQGNEKLFF. CDR3 DNA: TGCGCACCACAGGGGAATGAAAAACTGTTTTTT.

J is TRBJ1-1 and V is TRBV6-5, with D uncertain. Germline values: CDR1 MNHEY, CDR2 SVGAGI. CDR3 size: 14 residues. V was pared by 2 bases and J by 4 bases, with 11 bases between. CDR3 in DNA: TGTGCCAGCAGTTACCGCGAGGGAGCCACTGAAGCTTTCTTT. Translating gives CASSYREGATEAFF.

This clone was observed once. V gene TRBV3-1 (or the pseudogene TRBV3-2) combines with J gene TRBJ2-1, with 9 nucleotides matching TRBD2. Germline loops: CDR1 LGHDT, CDR2 YNNKEL (reference sequence). V lost 4 bases to trimming and J lost 7 bases; unmatched junction nucleotides: 8. This CDR3 is built from 15 residues. CDR3 in DNA: TGTGCCAGCAGCCCCGGGACTAGCCTTATTAATGAGCAGTTCTTC. Its translation is CASSPGTSLINEQFF.